Here is one T cell receptor (beta chain) with its context. The antigen is unknown. TCRdb processed the 5' RACE reads again and assigns one entry to each CDR3 protein, with no DNA. Recorded here are about 110,000 distinct CDR3 sequences; the top ten clones represent less than 20%. These data originate in a study of T cells expressing NK-cell markers. Study in general: Sorted CD3+CD56+NKG2C+, CD3+CD56+NKG2C- and CD3+CD56-NKG2C+ T cells provided the TCR beta repertoires. General study points: Dominant NKG2C+ clonotypes in about 6 donors made up roughly 1.0-7.0% of CD8+ T cells.

The CDR3 has 14 residues. Germline values: CDR1 SGHVS, CDR2 FQNEAQ. V usage is TRBV7-8 and J usage is TRBJ2-5. The receptor's source is a woman between 18 and 70 years old in good health. Input material: blood T cells: a sorted CD56 or NKG2C T cell subset, CD4+ or CD8+ T cells, or bulk PBMC T cells (not recorded which). CDR3 sequence: CASSLGDGQETQYF.